The text below deals with one T cell receptor (beta chain). Its antigen is unidentified. This entry is derived from a study of cytomegalovirus exposure and HLA in healthy donors. Notes on the study in general: The classifier was said to identify cytomegalovirus status with high specificity and sensitivity. Some highly shared sequence variants likely arose as a pipeline artifact. Rarity marked most TCR sequences, yet some public TCRs occurred in many donors.

The study ran its PCR with 60 Vbeta and 13 Jbeta primers. Clones were read by immunoSEQ multiplex PCR, and TCRdb kept only the in-frame ones, dropping some. The sample includes about 180,000 clones, approximately 81% of them seen just once. The sample comprised PBMCs. This TCR was sampled from a boy aged 2-15 years in good health and CMV-seronegative.

CDR3 nucleotides: TGTGCCAGCAGTTTATTAGGGGCGGGGATGACAGATACGCAGTATTTT. Protein sequence: CASSLLGAGMTDTQYF. The chain uses TRBV28 and TRBJ2-3; tentatively, D is TRBD2 (6 bases). The CDR3 has 16 amino acids. Trimming took 1 base from V and 3 from J, leaving 14 bases between them. Germline assignment: CDR1 MDHEN and CDR2 SYDVKM.